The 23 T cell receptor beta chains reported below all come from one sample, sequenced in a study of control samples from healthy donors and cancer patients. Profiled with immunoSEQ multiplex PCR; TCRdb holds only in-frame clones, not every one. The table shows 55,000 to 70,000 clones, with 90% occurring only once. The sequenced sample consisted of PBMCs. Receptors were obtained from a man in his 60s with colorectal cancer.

CDR3 residues: CASSPGVLREQYF. CDR3 bases: TGTGCCAGCAGTCCCGGGGTCCTCCGCGAGCAGTACTTC. The genes are TRBV12-3 or TRBV12-4 and TRBJ2-7, with D maybe TRBD2 (5 bases). The CDR3 contains 13 residues. V was cut by 5 bases and J by 6 bases, with 14 bases left in between.

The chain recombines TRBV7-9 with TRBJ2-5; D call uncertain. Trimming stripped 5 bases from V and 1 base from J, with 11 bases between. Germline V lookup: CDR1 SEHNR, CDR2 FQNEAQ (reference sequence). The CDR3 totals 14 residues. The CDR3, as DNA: TGTGCCAGCAGCCGTAGGTTGGCCCAAGAGACCCAGTACTTC. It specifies CASSRRLAQETQYF.

CDR3 in DNA: TGTGCCAGCAGCGACCGGACAGGGGGTAAAGCTTTCTTT. As protein: CASSDRTGGKAFF. The V and J genes are TRBV5-4 and TRBJ1-1; 10 bases are a match to TRBD1. The CDR3 spans 13 residues. The V and J ends lost 4 bases and 9 bases, in that order; junction bases with no gene match: 6. Germline values: CDR1 SGHNT, CDR2 YYREEE (reference sequence).

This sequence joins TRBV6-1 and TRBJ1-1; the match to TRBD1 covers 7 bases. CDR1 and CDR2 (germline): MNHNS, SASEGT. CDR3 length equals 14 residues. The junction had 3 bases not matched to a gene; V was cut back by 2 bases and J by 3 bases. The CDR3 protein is CASSEFGQDTEAFF. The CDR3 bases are TGTGCCAGCAGTGAATTCGGACAGGACACTGAAGCTTTCTTT.

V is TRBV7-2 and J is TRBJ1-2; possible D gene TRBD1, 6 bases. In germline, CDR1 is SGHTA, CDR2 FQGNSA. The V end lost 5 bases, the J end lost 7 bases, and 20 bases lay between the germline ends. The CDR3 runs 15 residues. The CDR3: CASSPGGAGGRGYTF. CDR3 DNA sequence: TGTGCCAGCAGCCCCGGGGGGGCGGGGGGCCGTGGCTACACCTTC.

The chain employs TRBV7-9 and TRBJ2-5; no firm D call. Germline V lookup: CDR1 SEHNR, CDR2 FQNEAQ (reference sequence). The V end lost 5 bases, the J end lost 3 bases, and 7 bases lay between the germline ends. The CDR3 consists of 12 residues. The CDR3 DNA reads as TGTGCCAGCAGCCGGGCCAAAGAGACCCAGTACTTC. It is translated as CASSRAKETQYF. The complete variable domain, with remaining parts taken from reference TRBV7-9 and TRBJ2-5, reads DTGVSQNPRHKITKRGQNVTFRCDPISEHNRLYWYRQTLGQGPEFLTYFQNEAQLEKSRLLSDRFSAERPKGSFSTLEIQRTEQGDSAMYLCASSRAKETQYFGPGTRLLVL.

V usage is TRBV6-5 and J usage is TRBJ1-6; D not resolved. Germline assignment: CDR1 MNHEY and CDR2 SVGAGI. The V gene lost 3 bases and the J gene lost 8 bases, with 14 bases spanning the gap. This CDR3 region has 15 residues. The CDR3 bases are TGTGCCAGCAGTTATCACGGGAGGGTGGATTCACCCCTCCACTTT. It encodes CASSYHGRVDSPLHF.

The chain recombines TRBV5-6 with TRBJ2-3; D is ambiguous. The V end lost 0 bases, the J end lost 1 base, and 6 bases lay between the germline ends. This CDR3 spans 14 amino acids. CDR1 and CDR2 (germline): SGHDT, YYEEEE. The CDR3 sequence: CASSLGRGTDTQYF. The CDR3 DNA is TGTGCCAGCAGCTTGGGTCGGGGCACAGATACGCAGTATTTT.

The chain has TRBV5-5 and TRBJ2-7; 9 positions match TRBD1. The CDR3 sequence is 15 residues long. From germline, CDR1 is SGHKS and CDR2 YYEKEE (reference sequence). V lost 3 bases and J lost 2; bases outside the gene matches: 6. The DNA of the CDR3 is TGTGCCAGCAGCTCCACGACAGGGGGAGCCTACGAGCAGTACTTC. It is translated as CASSSTTGGAYEQYF.

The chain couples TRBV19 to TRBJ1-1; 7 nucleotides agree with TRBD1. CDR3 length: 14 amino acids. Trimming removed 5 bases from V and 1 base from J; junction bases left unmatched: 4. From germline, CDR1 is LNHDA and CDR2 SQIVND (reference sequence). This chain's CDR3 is CASSPPGGNTEAFF. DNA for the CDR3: TGTGCCAGTAGTCCCCCAGGGGGGAACACTGAAGCTTTCTTT.

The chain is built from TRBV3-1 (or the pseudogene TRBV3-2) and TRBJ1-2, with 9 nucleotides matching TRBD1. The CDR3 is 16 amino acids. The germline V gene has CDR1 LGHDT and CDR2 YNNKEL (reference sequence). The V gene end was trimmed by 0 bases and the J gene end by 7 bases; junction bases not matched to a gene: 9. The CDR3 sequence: CASSQDYRQGDGGYTF. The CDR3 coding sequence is TGTGCCAGCAGCCAAGATTACCGACAGGGGGACGGTGGCTACACCTTC.

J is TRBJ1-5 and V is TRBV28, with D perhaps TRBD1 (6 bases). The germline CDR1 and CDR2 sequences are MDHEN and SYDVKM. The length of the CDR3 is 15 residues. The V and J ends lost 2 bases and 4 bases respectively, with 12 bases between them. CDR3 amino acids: CASSLGGAQNQPQHF. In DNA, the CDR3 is TGTGCCAGCAGTTTAGGGGGGGCGCAGAATCAGCCCCAGCATTTT.

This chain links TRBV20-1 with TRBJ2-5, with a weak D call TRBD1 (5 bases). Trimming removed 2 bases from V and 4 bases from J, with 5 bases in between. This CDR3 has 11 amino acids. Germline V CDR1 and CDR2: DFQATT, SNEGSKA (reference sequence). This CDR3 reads CSARQGETQYF. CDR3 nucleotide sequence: TGCAGTGCTAGACAGGGAGAGACCCAGTACTTC.

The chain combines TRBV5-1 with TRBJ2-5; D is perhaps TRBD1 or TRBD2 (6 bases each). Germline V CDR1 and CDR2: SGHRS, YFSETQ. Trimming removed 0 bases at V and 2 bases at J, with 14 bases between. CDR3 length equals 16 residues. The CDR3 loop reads CASSLEASGAQETQYF. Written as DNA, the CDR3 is TGCGCCAGCAGCTTGGAGGCCTCGGGGGCGCAAGAGACCCAGTACTTC. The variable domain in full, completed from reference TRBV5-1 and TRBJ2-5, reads KAGVTQTPRYLIKTRGQQVTLSCSPISGHRSVSWYQQTPGQGLQFLFEYFSETQRNKGNFPGRFSGRQFSNSRSEMNVSTLELGDSALYLCASSLEASGAQETQYFGPGTRLLVL.

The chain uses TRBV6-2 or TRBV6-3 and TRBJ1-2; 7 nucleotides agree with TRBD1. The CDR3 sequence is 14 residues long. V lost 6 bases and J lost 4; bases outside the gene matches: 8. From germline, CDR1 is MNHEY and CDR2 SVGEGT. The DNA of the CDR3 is TGTGCCAGCAGACCTACGGGACAGACCTATGGCTACACCTTC. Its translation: CASRPTGQTYGYTF.

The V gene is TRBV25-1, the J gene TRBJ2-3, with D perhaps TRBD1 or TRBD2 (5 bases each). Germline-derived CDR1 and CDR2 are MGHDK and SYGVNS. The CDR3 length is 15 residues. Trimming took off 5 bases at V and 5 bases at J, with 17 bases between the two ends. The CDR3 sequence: CASSPSRGRGDTQYF. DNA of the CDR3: TGTGCCAGCAGTCCATCGAGGGGCCGGGGAGATACGCAGTATTTT.

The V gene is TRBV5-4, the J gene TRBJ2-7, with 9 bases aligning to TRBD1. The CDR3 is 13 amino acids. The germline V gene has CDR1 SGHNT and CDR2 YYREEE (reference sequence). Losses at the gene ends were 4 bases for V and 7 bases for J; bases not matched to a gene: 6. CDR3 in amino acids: CASSPGQGREQYF. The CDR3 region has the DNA TGTGCCAGCAGCCCGGGACAGGGCAGGGAGCAGTACTTC. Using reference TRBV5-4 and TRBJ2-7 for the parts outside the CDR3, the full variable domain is ETGVTQSPTHLIKTRGQQVTLRCSSQSGHNTVSWYQQALGQGPQFIFQYYREEENGRGNFPPRFSGLQFPNYSSELNVNALELDDSALYLCASSPGQGREQYFGPGTRLTVT.

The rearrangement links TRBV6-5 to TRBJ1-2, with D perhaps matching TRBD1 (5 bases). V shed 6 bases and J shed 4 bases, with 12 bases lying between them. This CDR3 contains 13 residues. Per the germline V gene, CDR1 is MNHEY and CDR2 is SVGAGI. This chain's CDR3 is CASSILGAYGYTF. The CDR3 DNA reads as TGTGCCAGCAGCATCCTCGGGGCCTATGGCTACACCTTC.

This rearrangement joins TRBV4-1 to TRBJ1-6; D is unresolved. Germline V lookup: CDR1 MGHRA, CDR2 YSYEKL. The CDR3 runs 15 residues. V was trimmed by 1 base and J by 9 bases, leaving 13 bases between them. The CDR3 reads CASSQGDMRVSPLHF. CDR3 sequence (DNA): TGCGCCAGCAGCCAAGGAGATATGAGGGTTTCACCCCTCCACTTT.

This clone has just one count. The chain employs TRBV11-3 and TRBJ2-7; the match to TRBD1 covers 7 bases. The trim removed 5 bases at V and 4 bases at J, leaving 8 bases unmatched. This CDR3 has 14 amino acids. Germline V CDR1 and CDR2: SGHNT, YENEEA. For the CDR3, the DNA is TGTGCCAGCAGCCCTGGTAGGGGGCGATACGAGCAGTACTTC. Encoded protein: CASSPGRGRYEQYF.

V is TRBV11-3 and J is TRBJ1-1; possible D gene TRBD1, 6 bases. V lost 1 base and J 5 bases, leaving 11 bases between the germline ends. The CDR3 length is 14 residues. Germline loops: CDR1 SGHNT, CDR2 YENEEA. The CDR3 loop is CASSLGGAQTEAFF. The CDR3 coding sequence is TGTGCCAGCAGCTTAGGGGGGGCGCAAACTGAAGCTTTCTTT.

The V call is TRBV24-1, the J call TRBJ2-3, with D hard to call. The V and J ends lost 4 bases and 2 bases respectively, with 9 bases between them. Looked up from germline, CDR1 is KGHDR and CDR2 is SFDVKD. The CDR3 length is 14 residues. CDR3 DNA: TGTGCCACCAGTGAGCAAAGAGACACAGATACGCAGTATTTT. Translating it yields CATSEQRDTDTQYF.

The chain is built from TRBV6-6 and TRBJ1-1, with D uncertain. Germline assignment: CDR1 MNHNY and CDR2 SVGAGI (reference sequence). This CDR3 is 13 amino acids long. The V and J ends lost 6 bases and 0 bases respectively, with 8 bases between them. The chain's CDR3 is CASSVLLNTEAFF. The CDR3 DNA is TGTGCCAGCAGCGTATTATTGAACACTGAAGCTTTCTTT.